The rows below give T cell receptor beta chains drawn from one sample of a study of T cell responses to AZD1222 COVID-19 vaccine. The protocol was immunoSEQ multiplex PCR, while the TCRdb copy is restricted to in-frame clones and leaves out a portion. The repertoire consists of about 100,000 clones, with 87% occurring once and the leading ten covering approximately 4.8%. The material sequenced was peripheral blood, taken 28 days after the second AZD1222 dose. These receptors came from an adult who received the AZD1222 COVID-19 vaccine. CDR3s include the opening cysteine and the closing phenylalanine or tryptophan. The D gene is left open where the match is weak. Size is stated for part of the rows, as once, few or many counts, or as a class when the clone is expanded.

CDR3	DNA	size	V	J	D
CASSHGPDRDGYTF	TGTGCCAGCAGCCACGGGCCGGACAGGGATGGCTACACCTTC	.	TRBV6-2/TRBV6-3	TRBJ1-2	TRBD1
CASSEHPRLAGDKGGTDTQYF	TGCGCCAGCAGTGAACACCCCAGACTAGCGGGGGATAAGGGTGGCACAGATACGCAGTATTTT	.	TRBV10-2	TRBJ2-3	TRBD2
CASSSNSGANVLTF	TGTGCCAGCAGCTCCAACTCTGGGGCCAACGTCCTGACTTTC	once	TRBV5-4	TRBJ2-6	.
CASSLDRGRRTEAFF	TGTGCCAGCAGCTTGGACAGGGGGCGTCGGACTGAAGCTTTCTTT	.	TRBV7-6	TRBJ1-1	TRBD1
CASSIGGANTGELFF	TGTGCCAGTAGTATAGGAGGTGCGAACACCGGGGAGCTGTTTTTT	.	TRBV19	TRBJ2-2	.
CASSHASGGEETQYF	TGTGCCAGCAGCCATGCTAGCGGGGGGGAAGAGACCCAGTACTTC	.	TRBV3-1/TRBV3-2	TRBJ2-5	TRBD2
CASREWGNTGELFF	TGTGCCAGTAGGGAATGGGGGAACACCGGGGAGCTGTTTTTT	.	TRBV19	TRBJ2-2	.
CASQLRYSNKVANVLTF	TGTGCCAGCCAGTTGAGGTACTCAAACAAAGTCGCCAACGTCCTGACTTTC	.	TRBV9	TRBJ2-6	.
CASTPQSASGGDTQYF	TGTGCCAGCACCCCCCAGTCGGCTAGCGGGGGTGATACGCAGTATTTT	few	TRBV27	TRBJ2-3	TRBD2
CASSRVDRGSFYGYTF	TGTGCCAGCAGTCGGGTCGACAGGGGGTCCTTCTATGGCTACACCTTC	.	TRBV6-6	TRBJ1-2	TRBD1
CASSYSSGSSGNTIYF	TGTGCCAGCAGTTACTCGTCAGGATCCTCTGGAAACACCATATATTTT	.	TRBV6-2/TRBV6-3	TRBJ1-3	.
CASSYQGLRELFF	TGTGCCAGCAGTTATCAGGGGTTGAGGGAGCTGTTTTTT	.	TRBV6-5	TRBJ2-2	.
CASSYSPNGRGRSSTEAFF	TGTGCCAGCAGTTACTCTCCAAACGGTCGGGGGAGGAGTAGCACTGAAGCTTTCTTT	.	TRBV6-2/TRBV6-3	TRBJ1-1	.
CASSRSGQPQHF	TGTGCCAGCAGTAGGTCCGGTCAGCCCCAGCATTTT	.	TRBV28	TRBJ1-5	.
CAVGTLYNEQFF	TGTGCCGTAGGGACACTTTACAATGAGCAGTTCTTC	.	TRBV7-7	TRBJ2-1	.
CSVDLDRGDNGYTF	TGCAGCGTTGACTTAGACAGGGGGGACAATGGCTACACCTTC	.	TRBV29-1	TRBJ1-2	TRBD1
CATSRDRGNTIYF	TGTGCCACCAGCAGAGATCGGGGAAACACCATATATTTT	.	TRBV15	TRBJ1-3	.
CSTPSGGTTNYGYTF	TGCAGCACCCCTAGCGGGGGGACTACTAACTATGGCTACACCTTC	.	TRBV29-1	TRBJ1-2	.
CASSTGSSYNEQFF	TGTGCCAGCAGTACAGGGAGCTCCTACAATGAGCAGTTCTTC	once	TRBV6-5	TRBJ2-1	.
CASSLHLLAEAFF	TGTGCCAGCAGCCTACACTTACTGGCTGAAGCTTTCTTT	.	TRBV3-1/TRBV3-2	TRBJ1-1	.
CASSQETGGSYEQYF	TGTGCCAGCAGCCAAGAAACCGGGGGTTCCTACGAGCAGTACTTC	few	TRBV4-2	TRBJ2-7	.
CASSPDRGGQPQHF	TGTGCCAGCAGTCCCGACAGGGGCGGCCAGCCCCAGCATTTT	.	TRBV28	TRBJ1-5	TRBD1
CATRGQLWETQYF	TGTGCCACCAGGGGACAGCTCTGGGAGACCCAGTACTTC	.	TRBV24-1	TRBJ2-5	TRBD1